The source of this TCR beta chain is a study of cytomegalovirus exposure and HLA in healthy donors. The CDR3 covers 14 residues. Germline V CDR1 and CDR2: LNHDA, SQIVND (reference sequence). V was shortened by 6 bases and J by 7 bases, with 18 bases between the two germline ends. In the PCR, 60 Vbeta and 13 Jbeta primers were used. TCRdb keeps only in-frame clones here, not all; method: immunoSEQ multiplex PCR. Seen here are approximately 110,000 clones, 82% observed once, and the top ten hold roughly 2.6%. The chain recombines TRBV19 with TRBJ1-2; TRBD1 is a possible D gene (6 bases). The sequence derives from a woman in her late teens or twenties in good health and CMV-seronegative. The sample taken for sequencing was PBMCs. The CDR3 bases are TGTGCCAGTAGCCCTGGGGGGGGCGCGGGTGGCTACACCTTC. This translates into CASSPGGGAGGYTF. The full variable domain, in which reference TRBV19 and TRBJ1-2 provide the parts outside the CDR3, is DGGITQSPKYLFRKEGQNVTLSCEQNLNHDAMYWYRQDPGQGLRLIYYSQIVNDFQKGDIAEGYSVSREKKESFPLTVTSAQKNPTAFYLCASSPGGGAGGYTFGSGTRLTVV.